The sequence of this TCR beta chain was determined in a study of T cells in narcolepsy. Overall study context: Enrolled donors included narcolepsy type 1 or type 2 patients and healthy controls.

This clone was observed a few times. V shed 6 bases and J shed 8 bases, with 11 bases lying between them. The CDR3 covers 12 residues. Per germline, CDR1 MNHEY and CDR2 SMNVEV (reference sequence). Produced via immunoSEQ multiplex PCR; TCRdb's table is partial and in-frame only. Of some 30,000 clones in the sample, under 85% were seen once. The receptor comes from a human donor in good health. The V gene is TRBV27, the J gene TRBJ2-1; no definite D call. Sequencing input: memory (CD45RA-) CD4+ T cells from blood. The CDR3 nucleotides read TGTGCCAGCAGCCGCACACACGATGAGCAGTTCTTC. Its protein product is CASSRTHDEQFF.